Following are 5 T cell receptor beta chains from one sample sequenced in a study of T cells in Graves' hyperthyroidism and ophthalmopathy. Amplification of TCR beta CDR3 regions was performed using RNA transcripts as template. Initially, a first-round RT-PCR of the TCR CDR3 employed the HTBI primer set. TCRdb redid the calling of the multiplex PCR reads with MiXCR, one entry per CDR3 protein. The repertoire has 300,000 to 350,000 distinct CDR3 sequences, 15% to 20% of them found once; the top ten carry around 16%. Specimen: blood. The receptor source for this set is a woman aged 35 to 49 with Graves' ophthalmopathy.

This clonotype has only a few counts. The CDR3 is CASSLRAESYGYTF. CDR3 coding DNA: TGTGCCAGCAGCTTAAGGGCAGAATCCTATGGCTACACCTTC. The chain combines TRBV7-2 with TRBJ1-2; D remains ambiguous. CDR1 and CDR2 from the germline V gene are SGHTA and FQGNSA. This CDR3 is built from 14 residues. With 2 bases removed from V and 4 bases from J, the gap between germline ends came to 11 bases.

This clonotype has ten or more counts. The V and J genes are TRBV29-1 and TRBJ2-5; D is tentatively TRBD1 or TRBD2 (6 bases each). The CDR3 runs to 14 residues. V was trimmed by 6 bases and J by 4 bases, leaving 18 bases between them. The V gene's germline CDR1 is SQVTM and CDR2 ANQGSEA. CDR3: CSVEIGGGGETQYF. The CDR3 coding sequence is TGCAGCGTCGAAATAGGAGGGGGAGGAGAGACCCAGTACTTC.

This clonotype was recorded at least ten times. CDR3 in DNA: TGCGCCAGCAGCTTGGGCCGCTACGAGCAGTACTTC. Encoded protein: CASSLGRYEQYF. The rearrangement links TRBV5-1 to TRBJ2-7; no firm D call. V gave up 0 bases and J gave up 3 bases, with 4 bases separating them. The CDR3 spans 12 residues. Germline loops: CDR1 SGHRS, CDR2 YFSETQ. Combining the CDR3 with reference TRBV5-1 and TRBJ2-7 gives the whole variable domain KAGVTQTPRYLIKTRGQQVTLSCSPISGHRSVSWYQQTPGQGLQFLFEYFSETQRNKGNFPGRFSGRQFSNSRSEMNVSTLELGDSALYLCASSLGRYEQYFGPGTRLTVT.

Regarding this clonotype: A clone one base away is much larger, so this may be a read error. The rearrangement uses TRBV12-5 and TRBJ2-7; D uncertain. CDR1 is LGHNT and CDR2 is FRNRAP in the germline V gene. The CDR3 contains 8 residues. The CDR3: CVSADQYF. The CDR3 DNA follows: TGTGTTAGTGCAGACCAGTACTTC.

The genes are TRBV7-2 and TRBJ1-2; 7 nucleotides agree with TRBD1. V trimming: 5 bases; J trimming: 2 bases; junction bases outside the gene matches: 5. The CDR3 loop spans 14 amino acids. Germline-derived CDR1 and CDR2 are SGHTA and FQGNSA. CDR3 sequence reads: CASSRPGQNYGYTF. Written as DNA, the CDR3 is TGTGCCAGCAGCCGTCCGGGACAGAACTATGGCTACACCTTC. Full variable domain (missing parts from reference TRBV7-2 and TRBJ1-2): GAGVSQSPSNKVTEKGKDVELRCDPISGHTALYWYRQSLGQGLEFLIYFQGNSAPDKSGLPSDRFSAERTGGSVSTLTIQRTQQEDSAVYLCASSRPGQNYGYTFGSGTRLTVV.